This T cell receptor beta chain is from a study of blood T cells in healthy people across ages. Study summary: Roughly one uniquely barcoded beta molecule per two T cells was captured. Points from the study as a whole: Estimated diversity that came from one million T cells was considered an underestimate.

Then a second PCR, running roughly 7 to 11 cycles, was carried out with a sample-barcoded 5' primer and a J-beta primer mix. TCRdb passed the 5' RACE reads through MiXCR, listing each CDR3 protein once. The sample records approximately 600,000 distinct CDR3 sequences, around three fifths being singletons. The CDR3 runs 15 residues. V gave up 2 bases and J gave up 4 bases; unmatched junction bases: 5. On this clonotype itself: What it binds is unknown.

This chain links TRBV12-3 or TRBV12-4 with TRBJ2-1; 7 bases line up with TRBD2. Sequenced sample: blood. The clonotype originates from a man in his sixties in good health. CDR3: CASSLRASGYNEQFF. For the CDR3, the DNA is TGTGCCAGCAGTTTAAGGGCTAGCGGTTACAATGAGCAGTTCTTC.